This entry describes one T cell receptor beta chain. Its antigen is not known. As to treatment: oral pan-JAK inhibitor, 5-10 mg twice daily. Following RNA extraction, reverse transcription yielded cDNA that acted as the sequencing template. Produced via immunoSEQ multiplex PCR; TCRdb's table is partial and in-frame only. The sample has fewer than 250,000 clones, 40% to 55% seen once. These data are taken from a study of CD8+ T cells in alopecia areata. The wider study: Severity scoring for treated patients was based on the percentage of affected scalp area.

Overall study results and limits: Sharing of TCR sequences between patients (possibly for HLA-related reasons) was less clear than in mice.

Germline V gene sequence: CDR1 MGHRA, CDR2 YSYEKL. V was pared by 0 bases and J by 3 bases, with 12 bases between. The CDR3 runs to 15 residues. The rearrangement joins TRBV4-1 to TRBJ2-7, with a possible D match to TRBD2 (6 bases). The source of this sequence is a human donor with alopecia areata. The input for sequencing was CD4+ T cells sorted from blood, taken around week 37, from a patient treated with tofacitinib. CDR3 residues: CASSQDRRDRYEQYF. In DNA form, the CDR3 reads TGCGCCAGCAGCCAAGACAGGCGGGACCGCTACGAGCAGTACTTC.